Listed below are T cell receptor beta chains from one sample, sequenced in a study of blood T cell repertoires in COVID-19. Some clones are missing from TCRdb's copy, which holds only in-frame ones; the method was immunoSEQ multiplex PCR. The table shows just over 90,000 clones, with 85% to 90% occurring only once. Sequenced sample: peripheral blood. These receptors were taken from a human donor with active COVID-19. The donor label of this sample is uncertain. The CDR3 runs from the conserved cysteine through the conserved F or W. The order of the fields is clone size, V gene, D gene, J gene, CDR3 protein, CDR3 DNA. The D gene is left open where the match is weak. The listing skips clone size in some rows; elsewhere it reads once, few, many or a size class.

>once|TRBV2|TRBD1|TRBJ2-2
CASGGQSMNTGELFF
TGTGCCAGCGGGGGACAGTCTATGAACACCGGGGAGCTGTTTTTT
>NA|TRBV7-2|NA|TRBJ1-4
CASSSTAGGEYRKLFF
TGTGCCAGCAGCTCAACAGCGGGGGGGGAGTATCGAAAACTGTTTTTT
>NA|TRBV5-1|TRBD1|TRBJ2-1
CASRSGDRVNNEQFF
TGCGCCAGCAGATCAGGGGACAGGGTAAACAATGAGCAGTTCTTC
>NA|TRBV2|TRBD1|TRBJ2-3
CASSYSGTEFRTDTQYF
TGTGCCAGCAGTTATTCCGGGACAGAATTCCGCACAGATACGCAGTATTTT
>NA|TRBV4-1|NA|TRBJ2-7
CASSQEGRDNSYEQYF
TGCGCCAGCAGCCAAGAAGGTCGGGACAACTCCTACGAGCAGTACTTC
>few|TRBV4-3|NA|TRBJ1-5
CASSQDRQAYSNQPQHF
TGCGCCAGCAGCCAAGATAGACAGGCATATAGCAATCAGCCCCAGCATTTT
>NA|TRBV7-6|TRBD2|TRBJ2-1
CASSLAGGGEYNEQFF
TGTGCCAGCAGCTTAGCTGGCGGGGGGGAATACAATGAGCAGTTCTTC
>NA|TRBV19|TRBD1|TRBJ1-4
CASSIEQGAEKLFF
TGTGCCAGTAGTATCGAACAGGGGGCGGAAAAACTGTTTTTT
>NA|TRBV27|NA|TRBJ2-3
CASSQLGVTDTQYF
TGTGCCAGCAGCCAGCTCGGGGTCACAGATACGCAGTATTTT
>NA|TRBV6-5|TRBD2|TRBJ2-7
CASRSERGAPYEQYF
TGTGCCAGCAGATCCGAGCGGGGGGCCCCCTACGAGCAGTACTTC
>NA|TRBV27|TRBD2|TRBJ2-2
CASSLGGSGGPGTGELFF
TGTGCCAGCAGTTTGGGTGGTAGCGGGGGCCCCGGGACCGGGGAGCTGTTTTTT
>NA|TRBV6-2/TRBV6-3|NA|TRBJ1-1
CASSHGQHLENTEAFF
TGTGCCAGCAGCCACGGACAGCACCTAGAGAACACTGAAGCTTTCTTT
>NA|TRBV11-2|TRBD1|TRBJ2-5
CASSLQGDQETQYF
TGTGCCAGCAGCCTTCAGGGGGACCAAGAGACCCAGTACTTC
>NA|TRBV27|TRBD2|TRBJ2-3
CASSLYRSGGTDTQYF
TGTGCCAGCAGTTTGTACCGTAGCGGGGGGACAGATACGCAGTATTTT
>once|TRBV5-1|NA|TRBJ1-2
CASSFSGSPNYGYTF
TGCGCCAGCAGCTTTTCGGGGTCCCCTAACTATGGCTACACCTTC
>NA|TRBV7-2|TRBD1|TRBJ1-2
CASSLDRVSGYTF
TGTGCCAGCAGCTTGGACAGGGTTTCTGGCTACACCTTC
>NA|TRBV2|TRBD1|TRBJ1-1
CASRDRRQGGTEAFF
TGTGCCAGCCGGGATAGGAGACAGGGGGGAACTGAAGCTTTCTTT
>NA|TRBV27|NA|TRBJ2-1
CASSLIFSSYNEQFF
TGTGCCAGCAGTTTAATATTTAGCTCCTACAATGAGCAGTTCTTC
>NA|TRBV7-3|TRBD2|TRBJ2-3
CASSLMAGGSTDTQYF
TGTGCCAGCAGCTTAATGGCGGGGGGGAGCACAGATACGCAGTATTTT
>NA|TRBV19|NA|TRBJ2-1
CASSFRTLNEQFF
TGTGCCAGTAGTTTCAGGACTCTCAATGAGCAGTTCTTC
>NA|TRBV11-2|NA|TRBJ2-5
CASSLDRGFRETQYF
TGTGCCAGCAGCTTAGATCGGGGGTTTAGGGAGACCCAGTACTTC
>NA|TRBV10-3|NA|TRBJ2-7
CAISDLGEQYF
TGTGCCATCAGTGATCTAGGAGAGCAGTACTTC
>once|TRBV6-2/TRBV6-3|NA|TRBJ2-2
CASSYVSANTGELFF
TGTGCCAGCAGTTACGTCAGCGCGAACACCGGGGAGCTGTTTTTT
>NA|TRBV19|TRBD1|TRBJ1-1
CASRGDRGGSEAFF
TGTGCCAGTAGGGGGGACAGGGGTGGGTCTGAAGCTTTCTTT
>NA|TRBV6-5|NA|TRBJ1-6
CASSYDSYNSPLHF
TGTGCCAGCAGTTACGACAGTTATAATTCACCCCTCCACTTT
>NA|TRBV7-3|TRBD1|TRBJ2-5
CASSLSGQYQETQYF
TGTGCCAGCAGCTTATCGGGACAGTATCAAGAGACCCAGTACTTC
>once|TRBV4-1|TRBD1|TRBJ1-4
CASSQDPTGINEKLFF
TGCGCCAGCAGCCAAGACCCGACAGGGATTAATGAAAAACTGTTTTTT
>once|TRBV20-1|NA|TRBJ1-1
CSARTGTEAFF
TGCAGTGCTAGGACGGGCACTGAAGCTTTCTTT
>NA|TRBV5-1|NA|TRBJ1-4
CASSSEEGWATNEKLFF
TGCGCCAGCAGCTCGGAGGAGGGTTGGGCAACTAATGAAAAACTGTTTTTT
>NA|TRBV6-5|TRBD1|TRBJ1-4
CASSPGGSREKLFF
TGTGCCAGCAGTCCAGGGGGCTCTCGAGAAAAACTGTTTTTT
>NA|TRBV15|NA|TRBJ2-5
CATSGHPQETQYF
TGTGCCACCAGCGGACACCCACAAGAGACCCAGTACTTC
>few|TRBV30|TRBD2|TRBJ2-1
CAWTGLAGGSSYNEQFF
TGTGCCTGGACAGGACTAGCGGGGGGAAGCTCCTACAATGAGCAGTTCTTC
>NA|TRBV10-3|TRBD2|TRBJ2-3
CAISSSGGNRSNTQYF
TGTGCCATCAGTTCCTCGGGGGGAAACCGATCTAATACGCAGTATTTT
>once|TRBV15|TRBD1|TRBJ2-5
CATSRTGEETQYF
TGTGCCACCAGCCGGACAGGGGAAGAGACCCAGTACTTC
>once|TRBV6-5|TRBD1|TRBJ2-7
CASSRTGAKGEQYF
TGTGCCAGCAGTCGGACAGGGGCCAAGGGCGAGCAGTACTTC
>NA|TRBV6-1|TRBD1|TRBJ1-5
CASSEQGGQVGQPQHF
TGTGCCAGCAGTGAACAGGGGGGACAGGTTGGTCAGCCCCAGCATTTT
>NA|TRBV7-9|TRBD2|TRBJ2-5
CASSRGRTSGEQETQYF
TGTGCCAGCAGCCGAGGGAGGACTAGCGGGGAACAAGAGACCCAGTACTTC
>few|TRBV4-1|NA|TRBJ2-7
CASSQAIVGGYEQYF
TGCGCCAGCAGCCAAGCGATCGTTGGAGGGTACGAGCAGTACTTC
>NA|TRBV14|TRBD1|TRBJ2-7
CASSQETGSAYEQYF
TGTGCCAGCAGCCAGGAGACAGGGTCGGCTTACGAGCAGTACTTC
>NA|TRBV4-1|TRBD1|TRBJ1-2
CASSPGQGPNYGYTF
TGCGCCAGCAGCCCTGGACAGGGCCCTAACTATGGCTACACCTTC
>NA|TRBV7-9|TRBD2|TRBJ2-2
CASSIGPGRGGFSGELFF
TGTGCCAGCAGCATAGGCCCGGGGCGCGGGGGGTTTAGTGGGGAGCTGTTTTTT
>NA|TRBV2|TRBD1|TRBJ2-2
CASSEVGDRLNTGELFF
TGTGCCAGCAGTGAAGTTGGGGACAGACTCAACACCGGGGAGCTGTTTTTT
>NA|TRBV7-3|NA|TRBJ2-2
CASSYSNHGELFF
TGTGCCAGCAGCTACTCAAACCACGGGGAGCTGTTTTTT
>NA|TRBV30|TRBD1|TRBJ2-3
CAWTGVAQGPQYF
TGTGCCTGGACTGGGGTGGCACAGGGGCCGCAGTATTTT
>NA|TRBV27|TRBD1|TRBJ2-3
CASSLSKQRGRGLSTDTQYF
TGTGCCAGCAGTTTATCGAAGCAGAGGGGCAGGGGGCTTAGCACAGATACGCAGTATTTT
>NA|TRBV6-6|TRBD1|TRBJ1-1
CATLLGTVTEAFF
TGTGCCACGCTGTTGGGGACAGTCACTGAAGCTTTCTTT
>NA|TRBV7-9|NA|TRBJ1-1
CASSLVLGPKNTEAFF
TGTGCCAGCAGCTTAGTGTTGGGCCCCAAAAACACTGAAGCTTTCTTT
>medium-sized|TRBV28|NA|TRBJ1-1
CASSLIGANTEAFF
TGTGCCAGCAGTTTAATCGGAGCAAACACTGAAGCTTTCTTT
>NA|TRBV27|NA|TRBJ2-7
CAGGETRPTIGFEQYF
TGTGCCGGAGGAGAGACAAGACCAACTATTGGATTTGAGCAGTACTTC
>NA|TRBV6-5|TRBD1|TRBJ2-1
CASRDRGGYNEQFF
TGTGCCAGCAGGGACAGGGGAGGTTATAATGAGCAGTTCTTC
>NA|TRBV7-2|NA|TRBJ2-7
CASSLAPAGATSYEQYF
TGTGCCAGCAGCTTAGCCCCCGCGGGGGCGACCTCCTACGAGCAGTACTTC
>once|TRBV20-1|NA|TRBJ1-1
CSASVFARGGDTEAFF
TGCAGTGCTAGTGTGTTTGCCCGGGGAGGGGACACTGAAGCTTTCTTT
>once|TRBV27|NA|TRBJ1-2
CASSRRGSPGGYTF
TGTGCCAGCAGTCGCCGCGGGAGTCCAGGTGGCTACACCTTC
>NA|TRBV14|NA|TRBJ1-4
CASSHQTGEKLFF
TGTGCCAGCAGCCACCAAACGGGTGAAAAACTGTTTTTT
>NA|TRBV10-2|NA|TRBJ1-1
CASSESGQEAFF
TGCGCCAGCAGTGAGTCAGGACAGGAAGCTTTCTTT
>NA|TRBV28|NA|TRBJ2-7
CASSMGTKGLGRQYF
TGTGCCAGCTCTATGGGGACAAAGGGTTTAGGAAGGCAGTACTTC
>NA|TRBV30|NA|TRBJ2-5
CAWSTSQETQYF
TGTGCCTGGTCGACAAGCCAAGAGACCCAGTACTTC
>NA|TRBV6-5|NA|TRBJ1-4
CASRGAGTNEKLFF
TGTGCCAGCAGGGGTGCGGGGACTAATGAAAAACTGTTTTTT